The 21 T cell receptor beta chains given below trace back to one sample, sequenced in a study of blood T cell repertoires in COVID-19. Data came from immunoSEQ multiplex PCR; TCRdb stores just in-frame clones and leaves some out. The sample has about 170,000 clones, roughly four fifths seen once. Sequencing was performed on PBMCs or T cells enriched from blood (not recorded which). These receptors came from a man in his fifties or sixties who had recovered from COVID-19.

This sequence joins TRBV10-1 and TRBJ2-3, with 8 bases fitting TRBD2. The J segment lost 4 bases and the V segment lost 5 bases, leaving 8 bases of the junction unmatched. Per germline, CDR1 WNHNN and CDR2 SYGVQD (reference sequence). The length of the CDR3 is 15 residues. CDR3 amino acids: CASSSGGPGADTQYF. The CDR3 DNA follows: TGCGCCAGCAGTAGCGGGGGCCCCGGGGCAGATACGCAGTATTTT.

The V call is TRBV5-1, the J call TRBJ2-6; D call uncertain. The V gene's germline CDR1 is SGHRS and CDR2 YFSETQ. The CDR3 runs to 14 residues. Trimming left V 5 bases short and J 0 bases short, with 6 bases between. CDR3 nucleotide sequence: TGCGCCAGCAGTGAGAGCTCTGGGGCCAACGTCCTGACTTTC. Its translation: CASSESSGANVLTF. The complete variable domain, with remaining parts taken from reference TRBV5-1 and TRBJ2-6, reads KAGVTQTPRYLIKTRGQQVTLSCSPISGHRSVSWYQQTPGQGLQFLFEYFSETQRNKGNFPGRFSGRQFSNSRSEMNVSTLELGDSALYLCASSESSGANVLTFGAGSRLTVL.

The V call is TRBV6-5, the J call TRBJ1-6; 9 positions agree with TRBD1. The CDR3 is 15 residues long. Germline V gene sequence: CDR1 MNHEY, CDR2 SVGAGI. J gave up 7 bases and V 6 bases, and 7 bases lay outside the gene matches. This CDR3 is CASSLLDRGNSPLHF. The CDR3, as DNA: TGTGCCAGCAGCCTCCTGGACAGGGGAAATTCACCCCTCCACTTT.

The DNA for the CDR3 is TGTGCCAGCAGCTTGGCCTCCAGGCAAGAGACCCAGTACTTC. Translated, it gives CASSLASRQETQYF. The chain links TRBV5-4 to TRBJ2-5; D remains ambiguous. Trimming removed 0 bases at V and 2 bases at J, with 8 bases between. CDR1 is SGHNT, CDR2 YYREEE, per germline (reference sequence). This CDR3 has 14 amino acids.

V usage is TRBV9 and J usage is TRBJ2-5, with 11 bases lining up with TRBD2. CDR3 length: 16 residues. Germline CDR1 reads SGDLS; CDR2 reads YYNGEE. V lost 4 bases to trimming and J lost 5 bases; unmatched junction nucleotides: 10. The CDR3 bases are TGTGCCAGCAGCCCCTTTAGCGGGGGGGCCGGTGAGACCCAGTACTTC. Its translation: CASSPFSGGAGETQYF. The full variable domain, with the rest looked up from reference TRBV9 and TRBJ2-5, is DSGVTQTPKHLITATGQRVTLRCSPRSGDLSVYWYQQSLDQGLQFLIQYYNGEERAKGNILERFSAQQFPDLHSELNLSSLELGDSALYFCASSPFSGGAGETQYFGPGTRLLVL.

DNA of the CDR3: TGTGCCAGCAGCTTAGAGGCACAGGGTACTAATGAAAAACTGTTTTTT. Amino acid sequence: CASSLEAQGTNEKLFF. The gene calls are TRBV11-2 and TRBJ1-4; D may be TRBD1 (6 bases). The CDR3 has 16 residues. Between the trimmed V and J ends, which lost 0 bases and 2 bases, there was a span of 10 bases. Germline CDR1 is SGHAT and CDR2 is FQNNGV.

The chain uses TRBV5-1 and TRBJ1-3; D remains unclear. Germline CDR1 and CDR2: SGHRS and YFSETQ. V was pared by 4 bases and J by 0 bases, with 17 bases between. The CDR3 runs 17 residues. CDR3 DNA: TGCGCCAGCAGCGGAGGAACTCTTACTGACTCTGGAAACACCATATATTTT. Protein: CASSGGTLTDSGNTIYF.

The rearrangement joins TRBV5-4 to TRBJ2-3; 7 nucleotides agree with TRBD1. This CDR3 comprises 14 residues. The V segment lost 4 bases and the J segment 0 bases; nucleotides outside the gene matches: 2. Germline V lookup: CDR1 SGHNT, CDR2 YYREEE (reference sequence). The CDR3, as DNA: TGTGCCAGCAGCCGGGACAGAAGCACAGATACGCAGTATTTT. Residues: CASSRDRSTDTQYF. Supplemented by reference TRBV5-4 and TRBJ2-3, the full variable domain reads ETGVTQSPTHLIKTRGQQVTLRCSSQSGHNTVSWYQQALGQGPQFIFQYYREEENGRGNFPPRFSGLQFPNYSSELNVNALELDDSALYLCASSRDRSTDTQYFGPGTRLTVL.

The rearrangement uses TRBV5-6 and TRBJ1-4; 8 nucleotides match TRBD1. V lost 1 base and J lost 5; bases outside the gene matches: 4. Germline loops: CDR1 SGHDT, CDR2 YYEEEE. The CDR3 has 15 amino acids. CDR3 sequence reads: CASSLRTGNNEKLFF. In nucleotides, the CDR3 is TGTGCCAGCAGCTTGAGGACAGGGAACAATGAAAAACTGTTTTTT.

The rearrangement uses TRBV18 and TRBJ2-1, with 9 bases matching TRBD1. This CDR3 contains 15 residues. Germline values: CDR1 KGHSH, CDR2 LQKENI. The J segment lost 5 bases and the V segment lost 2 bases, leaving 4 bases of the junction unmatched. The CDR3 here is CASSPGTGRDNEQFF. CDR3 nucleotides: TGTGCCAGCTCACCAGGGACAGGGAGGGACAATGAGCAGTTCTTC.

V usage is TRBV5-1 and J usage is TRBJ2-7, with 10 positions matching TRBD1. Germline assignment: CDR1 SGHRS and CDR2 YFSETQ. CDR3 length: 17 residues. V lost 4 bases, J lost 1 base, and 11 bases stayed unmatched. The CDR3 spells CASSPGTGAFLSYEQYF. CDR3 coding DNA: TGCGCCAGCAGCCCCGGGACAGGGGCCTTCCTGTCCTACGAGCAGTACTTC.

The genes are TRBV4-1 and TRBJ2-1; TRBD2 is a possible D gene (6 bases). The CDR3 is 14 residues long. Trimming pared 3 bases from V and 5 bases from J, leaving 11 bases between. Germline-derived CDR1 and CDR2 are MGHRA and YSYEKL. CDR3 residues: CASSHLEGHNEQFF. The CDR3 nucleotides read TGCGCCAGCAGCCATTTGGAGGGTCACAATGAGCAGTTCTTC.

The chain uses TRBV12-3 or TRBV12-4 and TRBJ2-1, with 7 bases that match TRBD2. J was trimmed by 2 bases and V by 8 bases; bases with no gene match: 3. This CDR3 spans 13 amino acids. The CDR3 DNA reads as TGTGCCAGCTCCAGCGGGACCTACAATGAGCAGTTCTTC. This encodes CASSSGTYNEQFF.

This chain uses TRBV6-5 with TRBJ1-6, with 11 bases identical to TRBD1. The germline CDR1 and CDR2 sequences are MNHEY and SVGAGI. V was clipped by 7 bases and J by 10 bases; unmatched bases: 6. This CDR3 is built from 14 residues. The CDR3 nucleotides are TGTGCCAGCACCCCGGGACAGGGGGGGTCACCCCTCCACTTT. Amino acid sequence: CASTPGQGGSPLHF.

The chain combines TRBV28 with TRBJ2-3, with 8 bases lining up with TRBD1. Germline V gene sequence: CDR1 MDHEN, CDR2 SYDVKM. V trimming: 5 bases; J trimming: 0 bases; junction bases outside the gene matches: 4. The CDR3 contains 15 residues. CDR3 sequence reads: CASSLRTGSTDTQYF. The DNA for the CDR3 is TGTGCCAGCAGTCTCCGGACAGGGAGCACAGATACGCAGTATTTT.

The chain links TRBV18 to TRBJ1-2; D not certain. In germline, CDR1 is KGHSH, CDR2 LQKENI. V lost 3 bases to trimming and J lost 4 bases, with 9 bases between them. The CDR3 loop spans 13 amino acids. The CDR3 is CASSPGEVYGYTF. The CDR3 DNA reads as TGTGCCAGCTCACCCGGGGAGGTCTATGGCTACACCTTC.

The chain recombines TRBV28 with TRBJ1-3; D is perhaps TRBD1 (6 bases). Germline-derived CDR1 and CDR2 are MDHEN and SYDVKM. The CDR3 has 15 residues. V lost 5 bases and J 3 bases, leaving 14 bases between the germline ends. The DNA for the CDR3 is TGTGCCAGCAGTCGTCGGGGCAGGGGTGGAAACACCATATATTTT. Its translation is CASSRRGRGGNTIYF.

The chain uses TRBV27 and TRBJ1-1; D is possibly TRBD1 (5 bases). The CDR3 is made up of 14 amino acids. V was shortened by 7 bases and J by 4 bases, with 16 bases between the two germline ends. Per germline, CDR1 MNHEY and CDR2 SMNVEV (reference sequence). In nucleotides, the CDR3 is TGTGCCAGCAAAAATTCAGGGATTTTCACTGAAGCTTTCTTT. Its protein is CASKNSGIFTEAFF.

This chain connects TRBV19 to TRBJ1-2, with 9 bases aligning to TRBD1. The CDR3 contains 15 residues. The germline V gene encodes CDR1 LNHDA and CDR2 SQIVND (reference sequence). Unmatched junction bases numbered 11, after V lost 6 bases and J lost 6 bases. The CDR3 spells CASRRDRGTGHGYTF. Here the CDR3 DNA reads TGTGCCAGTAGAAGGGACCGAGGGACAGGGCATGGCTACACCTTC.

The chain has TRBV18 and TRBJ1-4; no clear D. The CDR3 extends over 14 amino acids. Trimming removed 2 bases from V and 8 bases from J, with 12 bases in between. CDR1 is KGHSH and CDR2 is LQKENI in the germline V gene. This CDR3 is CASSPDSSEEKLFF. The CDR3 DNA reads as TGTGCCAGCTCACCAGACTCAAGCGAGGAAAAACTGTTTTTT.

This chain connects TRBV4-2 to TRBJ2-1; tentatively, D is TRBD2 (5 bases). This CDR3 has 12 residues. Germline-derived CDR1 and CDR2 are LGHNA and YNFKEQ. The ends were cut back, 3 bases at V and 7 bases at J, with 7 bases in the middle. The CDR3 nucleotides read TGTGCCAGCAGCCATCCGGGGAATGAGCAGTTCTTC. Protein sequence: CASSHPGNEQFF.